This entry lists 10 T cell receptor beta chains sequenced from one sample in a study of blood T cell repertoires in COVID-19. Profiling relied on immunoSEQ multiplex PCR, and the TCRdb table lists in-frame clones only, not all of them. The top ten clones hold approximately 0.84% of a sample with approximately 270,000 clones, around 89% of them seen once. The sample comprised peripheral blood. The receptor source for this set is a man aged 25 to 45 with acute or convalescent COVID-19.

The chain recombines TRBV27 with TRBJ1-4, with D hard to call. Germline V gene lookup returns CDR1 MNHEY and CDR2 SMNVEV (reference sequence). The CDR3 covers 16 residues. V was trimmed by 1 base and J by 3 bases, leaving 12 bases between them. CDR3 DNA: TGTGCCAGCAGTTTATTGTCCCGGGGTTCTAATGAAAAACTGTTTTTT. It translates to CASSLLSRGSNEKLFF.

A single count supports this clone. This rearrangement joins TRBV29-1 to TRBJ2-7; TRBD2 agrees at 7 bases. CDR1 and CDR2 (germline): SQVTM, ANQGSEA. The CDR3 runs to 16 residues. Trimming cost V 1 base and J 3 bases; bases outside gene matches: 12. CDR3 amino acids: CSVEGRTRTGSYEQYF. In DNA, the CDR3 is TGCAGCGTTGAAGGGAGGACTAGAACGGGGAGCTACGAGCAGTACTTC.

V and J are TRBV5-1 and TRBJ2-5; TRBD1 might be the D (5 bases). V lost 6 bases, J lost 5 bases, and 17 bases lay in between. Germline V gene sequence: CDR1 SGHRS, CDR2 YFSETQ. The CDR3 contains 14 residues. This chain's CDR3 is CASTRPGISETQYF. The CDR3 DNA reads TGCGCCAGCACCCGACCAGGGATTTCGGAGACCCAGTACTTC.

The chain is built from TRBV9 and TRBJ1-1; D not resolved. CDR1 is SGDLS, CDR2 YYNGEE, per germline. Trimming removed 4 bases at V and 0 bases at J, with 13 bases between. CDR3 length: 15 amino acids. CDR3 DNA: TGTGCCAGCAGCCCCAACTTGGCGGTGAACACTGAAGCTTTCTTT. It encodes CASSPNLAVNTEAFF.

The J gene is TRBJ1-6, the V gene TRBV5-1, with 7 bases matching TRBD1. Germline-derived CDR1 and CDR2 are SGHRS and YFSETQ. There are 16 residues in the CDR3. Trimming removed 0 bases from V and 9 bases from J; junction bases left unmatched: 9. The DNA for the CDR3 is TGCGCCAGCAGCTTGGATGGGACAGTCAGGAGTTCACCCCTCCACTTT. It translates to CASSLDGTVRSSPLHF. The full variable domain, rest sourced from reference TRBV5-1 and TRBJ1-6, is KAGVTQTPRYLIKTRGQQVTLSCSPISGHRSVSWYQQTPGQGLQFLFEYFSETQRNKGNFPGRFSGRQFSNSRSEMNVSTLELGDSALYLCASSLDGTVRSSPLHFGNGTRLTVT.

J is TRBJ1-1 and V is TRBV30, with no clear D. This CDR3 region has 15 residues. Trimming cost V 2 bases and J 6 bases, with 19 bases left between them. Germline CDR1 and CDR2: GTSNPN and SVGIG (reference sequence). CDR3 region: CAWSPSLGWRAEAFF. The CDR3 coding sequence is TGTGCCTGGAGTCCTTCCCTTGGGTGGAGGGCTGAAGCTTTCTTT.

V usage is TRBV6-5 and J usage is TRBJ2-7; 11 bases align to TRBD2. The J segment lost 2 bases and the V segment lost 5 bases, leaving 5 bases of the junction unmatched. Germline CDR1 and CDR2: MNHEY and SVGAGI. The CDR3 covers 15 residues. For the CDR3, the DNA is TGTGCCAGCAGTCGCACTAGCGGGGGTGCCTACGAGCAGTACTTC. It codes for CASSRTSGGAYEQYF.

The CDR3 spells CASRLYSNQPQHF. The DNA of the CDR3 is TGTGCCAGCAGACTTTATAGCAATCAGCCCCAGCATTTT. The chain couples TRBV28 to TRBJ1-5; D unresolved. V lost 6 bases and J 0 bases, leaving 6 bases between the germline ends. The CDR3 totals 13 residues. CDR1 and CDR2 from the germline V gene are MDHEN and SYDVKM.

The chain links TRBV28 to TRBJ2-3; tentative D call: TRBD1 (6 bases). Germline assignment: CDR1 MDHEN and CDR2 SYDVKM. The CDR3 contains 14 residues. Trimming shortened V by 4 bases and J by 4 bases, and 12 bases separated the two germline ends. CDR3: CASSWSGVADTQYF. The CDR3 DNA follows: TGTGCCAGCAGTTGGTCAGGGGTTGCAGATACGCAGTATTTT.

This clone was observed a handful of times. This chain uses TRBV30 with TRBJ2-7; 13 bases line up with TRBD2. Germline trimming cut 3 bases from V and 0 bases from J; bases unmatched to any gene: 11. The CDR3 loop spans 18 amino acids. CDR1 is GTSNPN and CDR2 is SVGIG in the germline V gene (reference sequence). Written as DNA, the CDR3 is TGTGCCTGGAGGGCCGGGACTAGCGGGATCGTGAGCTCCTACGAGCAGTACTTC. Its protein product is CAWRAGTSGIVSSYEQYF.